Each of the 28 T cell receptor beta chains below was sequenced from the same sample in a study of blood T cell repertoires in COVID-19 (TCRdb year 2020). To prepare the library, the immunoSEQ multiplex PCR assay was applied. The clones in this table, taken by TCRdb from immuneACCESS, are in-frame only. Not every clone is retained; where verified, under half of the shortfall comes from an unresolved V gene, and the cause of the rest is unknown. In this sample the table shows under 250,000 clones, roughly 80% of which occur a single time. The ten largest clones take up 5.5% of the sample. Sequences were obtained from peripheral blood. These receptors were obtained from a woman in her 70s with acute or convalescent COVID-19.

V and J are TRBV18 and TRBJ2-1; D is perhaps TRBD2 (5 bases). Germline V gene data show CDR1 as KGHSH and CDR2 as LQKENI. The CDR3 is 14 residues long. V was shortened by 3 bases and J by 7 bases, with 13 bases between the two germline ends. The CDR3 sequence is CASSPTSRDNEQFF. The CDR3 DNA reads TGTGCCAGCTCACCCACATCCCGGGATAATGAGCAGTTCTTC.

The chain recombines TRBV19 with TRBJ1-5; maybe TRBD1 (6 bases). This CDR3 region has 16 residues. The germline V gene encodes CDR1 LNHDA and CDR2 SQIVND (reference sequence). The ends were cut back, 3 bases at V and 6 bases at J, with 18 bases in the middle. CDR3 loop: CASSIPTIGGVQPQHF. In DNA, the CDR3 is TGTGCCAGTAGTATTCCCACGATAGGGGGGGTTCAGCCCCAGCATTTT.

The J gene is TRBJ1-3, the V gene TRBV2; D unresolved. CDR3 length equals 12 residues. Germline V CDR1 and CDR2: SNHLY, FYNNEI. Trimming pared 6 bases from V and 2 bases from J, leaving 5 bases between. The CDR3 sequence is CASSLPGNTIYF. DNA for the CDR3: TGTGCCAGCAGCCTACCTGGAAACACCATATATTTT. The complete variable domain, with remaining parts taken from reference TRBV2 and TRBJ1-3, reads EPEVTQTPSHQVTQMGQEVILRCVPISNHLYFYWYRQILGQKVEFLVSFYNNEISEKSEIFDDQFSVERPDGSNFTLKIRSTKLEDSAMYFCASSLPGNTIYFGEGSWLTVV.

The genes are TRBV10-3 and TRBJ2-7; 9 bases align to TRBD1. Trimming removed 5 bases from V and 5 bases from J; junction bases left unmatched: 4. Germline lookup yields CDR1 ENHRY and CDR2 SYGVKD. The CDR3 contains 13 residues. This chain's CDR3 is CAISFTGGDEQYF. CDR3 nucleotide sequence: TGTGCCATCAGTTTTACAGGGGGCGACGAGCAGTACTTC.

DNA for the CDR3: TGTGCCAGCAGCGTAGCCGCGACGGAGTACAATGAGCAGTTCTTC. As protein: CASSVAATEYNEQFF. The V call is TRBV9, the J call TRBJ2-1; D gene uncertain. The ends were cut back, 0 bases at V and 4 bases at J, with 11 bases in the middle. The germline V gene has CDR1 SGDLS and CDR2 YYNGEE. The length of the CDR3 is 15 residues. The full variable domain, with the rest looked up from reference TRBV9 and TRBJ2-1, is DSGVTQTPKHLITATGQRVTLRCSPRSGDLSVYWYQQSLDQGLQFLIQYYNGEERAKGNILERFSAQQFPDLHSELNLSSLELGDSALYFCASSVAATEYNEQFFGPGTRLTVL.

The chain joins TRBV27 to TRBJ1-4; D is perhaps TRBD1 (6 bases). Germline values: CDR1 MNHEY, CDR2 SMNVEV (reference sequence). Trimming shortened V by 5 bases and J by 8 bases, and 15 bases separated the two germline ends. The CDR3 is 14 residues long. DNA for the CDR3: TGTGCCAGCAGTCCCCCTGGGACACTCGAAAAACTGTTTTTT. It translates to CASSPPGTLEKLFF.

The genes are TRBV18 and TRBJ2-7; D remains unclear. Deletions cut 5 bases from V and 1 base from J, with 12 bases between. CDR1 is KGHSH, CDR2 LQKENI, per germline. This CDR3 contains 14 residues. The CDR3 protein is CASSSGSLSYEQYF. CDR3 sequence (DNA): TGTGCCAGCTCATCCGGTAGTTTATCCTACGAGCAGTACTTC.

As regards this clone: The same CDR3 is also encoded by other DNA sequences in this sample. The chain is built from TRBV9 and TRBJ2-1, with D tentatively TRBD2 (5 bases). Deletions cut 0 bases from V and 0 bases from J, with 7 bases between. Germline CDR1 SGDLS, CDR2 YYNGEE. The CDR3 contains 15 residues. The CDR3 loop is CASSVGGLSYNEQFF. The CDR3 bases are TGTGCCAGCAGCGTAGGCGGGCTCTCCTACAATGAGCAGTTCTTC.

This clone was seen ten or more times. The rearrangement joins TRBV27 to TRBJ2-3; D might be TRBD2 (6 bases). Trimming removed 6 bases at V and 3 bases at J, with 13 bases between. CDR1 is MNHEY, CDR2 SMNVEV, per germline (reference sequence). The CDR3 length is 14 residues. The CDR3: CASRYSGSTDTQYF. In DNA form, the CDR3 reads TGTGCCAGCAGATATAGCGGAAGTACAGATACGCAGTATTTT.

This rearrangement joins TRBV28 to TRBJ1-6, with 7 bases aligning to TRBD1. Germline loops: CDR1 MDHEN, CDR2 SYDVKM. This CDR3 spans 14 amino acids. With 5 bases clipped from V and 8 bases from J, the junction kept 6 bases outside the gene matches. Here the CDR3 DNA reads TGTGCCAGCAGTCCGACAGGGTCCGATTCACCCCTCCACTTT. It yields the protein CASSPTGSDSPLHF.

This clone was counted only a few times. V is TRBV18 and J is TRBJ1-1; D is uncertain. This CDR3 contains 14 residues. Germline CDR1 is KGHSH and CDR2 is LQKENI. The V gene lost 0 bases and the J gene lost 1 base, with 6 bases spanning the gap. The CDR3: CASSPPAGNTEAFF. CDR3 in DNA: TGTGCCAGCTCACCACCGGCAGGGAACACTGAAGCTTTCTTT.

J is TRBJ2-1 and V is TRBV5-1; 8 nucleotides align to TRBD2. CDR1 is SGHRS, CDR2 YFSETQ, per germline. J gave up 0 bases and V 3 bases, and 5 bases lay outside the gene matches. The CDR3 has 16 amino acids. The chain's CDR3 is CASSYTAGGSYNEQFF. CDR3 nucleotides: TGCGCCAGCAGCTACACGGCGGGGGGCTCCTACAATGAGCAGTTCTTC.

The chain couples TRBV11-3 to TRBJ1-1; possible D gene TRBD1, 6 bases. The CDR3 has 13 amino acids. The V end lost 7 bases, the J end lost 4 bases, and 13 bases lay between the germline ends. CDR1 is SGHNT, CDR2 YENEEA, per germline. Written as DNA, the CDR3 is TGTGCCAGCAAGACTACAGGGAGCACTGAAGCTTTCTTT. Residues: CASKTTGSTEAFF.

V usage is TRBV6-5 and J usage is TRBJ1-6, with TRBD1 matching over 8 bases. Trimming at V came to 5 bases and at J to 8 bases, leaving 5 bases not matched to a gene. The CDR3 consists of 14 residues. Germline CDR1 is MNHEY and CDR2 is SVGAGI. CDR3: CASSPGGSYSPLHF. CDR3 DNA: TGTGCCAGCAGTCCAGGGGGCAGCTATTCACCCCTCCACTTT.

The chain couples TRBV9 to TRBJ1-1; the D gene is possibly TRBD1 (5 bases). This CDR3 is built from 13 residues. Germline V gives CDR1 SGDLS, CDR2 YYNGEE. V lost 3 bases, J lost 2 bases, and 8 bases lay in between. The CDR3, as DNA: TGTGCCAGCAGCGCGACAGCCAACACTGAAGCTTTCTTT. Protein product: CASSATANTEAFF.

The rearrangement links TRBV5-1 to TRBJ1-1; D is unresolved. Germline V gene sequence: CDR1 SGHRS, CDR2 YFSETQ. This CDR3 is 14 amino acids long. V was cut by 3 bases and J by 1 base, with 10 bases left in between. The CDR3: CASSWTGRNTEAFF. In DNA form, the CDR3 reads TGCGCCAGCAGCTGGACGGGAAGGAACACTGAAGCTTTCTTT. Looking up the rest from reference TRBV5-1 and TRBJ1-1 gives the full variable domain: KAGVTQTPRYLIKTRGQQVTLSCSPISGHRSVSWYQQTPGQGLQFLFEYFSETQRNKGNFPGRFSGRQFSNSRSEMNVSTLELGDSALYLCASSWTGRNTEAFFGQGTRLTVV.

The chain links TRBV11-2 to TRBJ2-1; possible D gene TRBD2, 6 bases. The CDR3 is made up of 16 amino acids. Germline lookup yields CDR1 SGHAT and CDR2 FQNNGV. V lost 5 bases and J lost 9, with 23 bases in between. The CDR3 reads CASSLPARRESSEQFF. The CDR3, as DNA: TGTGCCAGCAGCCTACCAGCCCGGAGGGAAAGTAGTGAGCAGTTCTTC.

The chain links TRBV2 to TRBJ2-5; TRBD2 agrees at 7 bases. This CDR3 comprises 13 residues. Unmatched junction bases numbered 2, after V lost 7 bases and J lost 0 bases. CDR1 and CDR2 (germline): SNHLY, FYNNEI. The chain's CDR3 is CASNSGYQETQYF. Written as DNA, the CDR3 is TGTGCCAGCAATAGCGGGTACCAAGAGACCCAGTACTTC.

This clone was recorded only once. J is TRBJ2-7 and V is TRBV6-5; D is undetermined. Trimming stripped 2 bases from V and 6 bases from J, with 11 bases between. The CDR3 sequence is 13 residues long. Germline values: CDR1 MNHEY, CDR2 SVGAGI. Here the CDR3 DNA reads TGTGCCAGCAGTTACAACCAGGTCGGCGAGCAGTACTTC. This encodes CASSYNQVGEQYF.

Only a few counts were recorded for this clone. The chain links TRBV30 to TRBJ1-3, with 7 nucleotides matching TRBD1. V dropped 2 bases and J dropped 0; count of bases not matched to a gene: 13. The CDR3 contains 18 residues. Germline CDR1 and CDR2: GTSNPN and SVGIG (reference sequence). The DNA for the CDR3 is TGTGCCTGGAGTAAAGGAAAGGACAGGACGAACTCTGGAAACACCATATATTTT. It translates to CAWSKGKDRTNSGNTIYF. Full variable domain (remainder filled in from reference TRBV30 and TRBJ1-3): SQTIHQWPATLVQPVGSPLSLECTVEGTSNPNLYWYRQAAGRGLQLLFYSVGIGQISSEVPQNLSASRPQDRQFILSSKKLLLSDSGFYLCAWSKGKDRTNSGNTIYFGEGSWLTVV.

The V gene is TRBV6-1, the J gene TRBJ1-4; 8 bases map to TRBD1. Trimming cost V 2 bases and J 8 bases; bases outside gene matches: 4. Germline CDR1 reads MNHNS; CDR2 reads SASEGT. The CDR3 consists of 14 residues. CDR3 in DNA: TGTGCCAGCAGTGAACGACAGGGGAAGGAAAAACTGTTTTTT. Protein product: CASSERQGKEKLFF.

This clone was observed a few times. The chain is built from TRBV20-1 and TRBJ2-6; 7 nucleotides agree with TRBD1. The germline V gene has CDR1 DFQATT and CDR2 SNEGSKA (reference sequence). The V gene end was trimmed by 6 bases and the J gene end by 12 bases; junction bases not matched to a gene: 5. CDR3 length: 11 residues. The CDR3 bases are TGCAGTGCCCCGGGACAGAGCGTCCTGACTTTC. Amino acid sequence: CSAPGQSVLTF.

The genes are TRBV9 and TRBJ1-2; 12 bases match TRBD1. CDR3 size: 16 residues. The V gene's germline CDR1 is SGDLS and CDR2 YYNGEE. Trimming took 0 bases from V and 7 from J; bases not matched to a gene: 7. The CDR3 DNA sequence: TGTGCCAGCAGCGTAGCGGGACAGGGGGCGAGGAGTGGCTACACCTTC. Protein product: CASSVAGQGARSGYTF.

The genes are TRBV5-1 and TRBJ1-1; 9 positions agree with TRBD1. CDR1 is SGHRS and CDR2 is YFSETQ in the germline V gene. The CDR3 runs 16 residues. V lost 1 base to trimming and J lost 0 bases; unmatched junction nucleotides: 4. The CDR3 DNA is TGCGCCAGCAGCTTGCTGACAGGGGGAATGAACACTGAAGCTTTCTTT. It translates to CASSLLTGGMNTEAFF.

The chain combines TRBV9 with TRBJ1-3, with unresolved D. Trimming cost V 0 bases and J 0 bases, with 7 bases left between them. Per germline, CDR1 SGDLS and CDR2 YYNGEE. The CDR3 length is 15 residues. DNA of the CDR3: TGTGCCAGCAGCGTAGAGTTCGGCTCTGGAAACACCATATATTTT. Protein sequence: CASSVEFGSGNTIYF.

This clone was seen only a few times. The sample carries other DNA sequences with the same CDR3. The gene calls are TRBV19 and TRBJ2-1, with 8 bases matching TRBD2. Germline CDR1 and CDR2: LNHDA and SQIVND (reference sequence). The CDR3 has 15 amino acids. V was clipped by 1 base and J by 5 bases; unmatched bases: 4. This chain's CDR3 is CASSIAAGADNEQFF. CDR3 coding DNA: TGTGCCAGTAGTATAGCAGCGGGAGCGGACAATGAGCAGTTCTTC.

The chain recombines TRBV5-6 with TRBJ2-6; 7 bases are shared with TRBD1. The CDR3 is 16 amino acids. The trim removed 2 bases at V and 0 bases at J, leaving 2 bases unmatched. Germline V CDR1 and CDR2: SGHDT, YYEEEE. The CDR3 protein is CASSFDRASGANVLTF. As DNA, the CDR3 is TGTGCCAGCAGCTTCGACAGGGCCTCTGGGGCCAACGTCCTGACTTTC. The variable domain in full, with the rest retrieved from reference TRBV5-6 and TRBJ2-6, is DAGVTQSPTHLIKTRGQQVTLRCSPKSGHDTVSWYQQALGQGPQFIFQYYEEEERQRGNFPDRFSGHQFPNYSSELNVNALLLGDSALYLCASSFDRASGANVLTFGAGSRLTVL.

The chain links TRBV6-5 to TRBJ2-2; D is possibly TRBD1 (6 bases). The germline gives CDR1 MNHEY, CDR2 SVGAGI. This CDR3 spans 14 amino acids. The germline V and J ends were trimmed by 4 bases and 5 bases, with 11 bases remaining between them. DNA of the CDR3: TGTGCCAGCAGTTCACAGGGAATTACCGGGGAGCTGTTTTTT. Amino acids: CASSSQGITGELFF.